These 31 T cell receptor beta chains were all obtained from the same sample, sequenced in a study of CD8 T cells in Susac syndrome. A quantity of about 0.5 to 1 ug RNA underwent reverse transcription using random hexamers. TCRdb fed the immunoSEQ multiplex PCR reads into MiXCR, producing one record per CDR3 protein. This table has around 200,000 distinct CDR3 sequences, 90% to 97% appearing once. Sequencing used CD4+ T cells from PBMCs. These receptors all come from a human donor with multiple sclerosis.

The rearrangement uses TRBV13 and TRBJ2-6; possible D gene TRBD1, 7 bases. CDR1 is PRHDT, CDR2 FYEKMQ, per germline (reference sequence). The length of the CDR3 is 18 residues. The V end lost 4 bases, the J end lost 0 bases, and 16 bases lay between the germline ends. The CDR3 coding sequence is TGTGCCAGCAGCTGGCCCAGGGGGGATCACTCTGGGGCCAACGTCCTGACTTTC. Its translation: CASSWPRGDHSGANVLTF. The full variable domain, in which reference TRBV13 and TRBJ2-6 provide the parts outside the CDR3, is AAGVIQSPRHLIKEKRETATLKCYPIPRHDTVYWYQQGPGQDPQFLISFYEKMQSDKGSIPDRFSAQQFSDYHSELNMSSLELGDSALYFCASSWPRGDHSGANVLTFGAGSRLTVL.

This clonotype has just a few counts. The chain has TRBV5-6 and TRBJ2-7; D is unresolved. The germline V gene encodes CDR1 SGHDT and CDR2 YYEEEE. This CDR3 spans 13 amino acids. Trimming left V 4 bases short and J 5 bases short, with 13 bases between. The CDR3 is CASSPLRVDEQYF. Written as DNA, the CDR3 is TGTGCCAGCAGCCCCCTCCGGGTGGACGAGCAGTACTTC.

The genes are TRBV29-1 and TRBJ1-1, with D unclear. Trimming shortened V by 4 bases and J by 6 bases, and 12 bases separated the two germline ends. CDR1 is SQVTM, CDR2 ANQGSEA, per germline. This CDR3 comprises 12 residues. CDR3 nucleotide sequence: TGCAGCGTTGGAGGTCCTAGCGCTGAAGCTTTCTTT. This codes for CSVGGPSAEAFF.

The CDR3 bases are TGTGCCAGCAGCGGGGGGACTAGCGGGGCCTACGAGCAGTACTTC. Residues: CASSGGTSGAYEQYF. The chain recombines TRBV9 with TRBJ2-7, with 13 bases matching TRBD2. The J segment lost 2 bases and the V segment lost 3 bases, leaving 2 bases of the junction unmatched. The CDR3 runs 15 residues. Per germline, CDR1 SGDLS and CDR2 YYNGEE.

This chain connects TRBV20-1 to TRBJ1-2; TRBD1 agrees at 9 bases. V shed 0 bases and J 5 bases; nucleotides not matched to a gene: 4. The CDR3 is made up of 14 amino acids. Germline loops: CDR1 DFQATT, CDR2 SNEGSKA (reference sequence). Written as DNA, the CDR3 is TGCAGTGCTAGAGATCCCGGGACAGGGTATGGCTACACCTTC. It codes for CSARDPGTGYGYTF.

The chain has TRBV7-2 and TRBJ1-2; D is possibly TRBD1 (5 bases). CDR3 length equals 15 residues. From germline, CDR1 is SGHTA and CDR2 FQGNSA. V was clipped by 5 bases and J by 6 bases, with 19 bases between them. As DNA, the CDR3 is TGTGCCAGCAGCCAAAATGCAGGGTCTGCTGATGGCTACACCTTC. This translates into CASSQNAGSADGYTF.

The CDR3 sequence: CASSGKTGGRTEAFF. The CDR3, as DNA: TGTGCCAGCAGCGGGAAGACGGGGGGAAGAACTGAAGCTTTCTTT. The chain couples TRBV7-2 to TRBJ1-1, with D perhaps matching TRBD1 (5 bases). Germline V lookup: CDR1 SGHTA, CDR2 FQGNSA. The CDR3 is 15 amino acids. The V end was cut by 5 bases, the J end by 5 bases, with 18 bases between.

J is TRBJ2-1 and V is TRBV7-2; 7 bases are shared with TRBD1. The CDR3 spans 15 residues. V lost 8 bases to trimming and J lost 8 bases; unmatched junction nucleotides: 15. Germline values: CDR1 SGHTA, CDR2 FQGNSA. The CDR3 region is CASGRTTGPTHEQFF. For the CDR3, the DNA is TGTGCCAGCGGCCGTACGACAGGGCCGACGCATGAGCAGTTCTTC.

The chain employs TRBV30 and TRBJ2-3; weak D call: TRBD2 (7 bases). Germline V gives CDR1 GTSNPN, CDR2 SVGIG (reference sequence). The CDR3 covers 12 residues. The V and J ends lost 8 bases and 2 bases respectively, with 11 bases between them. CDR3 coding DNA: TGTGCCGGGGCGGGGGCCACAGATACGCAGTATTTT. It codes for CAGAGATDTQYF.

This chain uses TRBV20-1 with TRBJ2-5; 12 nucleotides agree with TRBD2. The CDR3 sequence is 15 residues long. After removal of 5 bases from V and 5 bases from J, the junction contained 9 bases not matched to a gene. Germline V gene data show CDR1 as DFQATT and CDR2 as SNEGSKA (reference sequence). Here the CDR3 reads CSAPRTSGDGETQYF. CDR3 nucleotide sequence: TGCAGTGCTCCACGGACTAGCGGGGATGGGGAGACCCAGTACTTC.

The chain has TRBV20-1 and TRBJ1-6; D possibly corresponds to TRBD1 (5 bases). The ends were cut back, 5 bases at V and 3 bases at J, with 11 bases in the middle. Germline CDR1 DFQATT, CDR2 SNEGSKA (reference sequence). This CDR3 region has 14 residues. CDR3 nucleotides: TGCAGTGCTGCCCGGACACTCTATAATTCACCCCTCCACTTT. This codes for CSAARTLYNSPLHF.

The J gene is TRBJ1-2, the V gene TRBV4-1; 9 bases match TRBD1. Germline V CDR1 and CDR2: MGHRA, YSYEKL. The V and J ends lost 0 bases and 5 bases, in that order; junction bases with no gene match: 7. This CDR3 has 16 amino acids. The CDR3 sequence: CASSQDGGGTGYGYTF. CDR3 coding DNA: TGCGCCAGCAGCCAAGATGGGGGAGGGACAGGGTATGGCTACACCTTC.

V is TRBV27 and J is TRBJ1-1, with 7 positions matching TRBD1. Germline assignment: CDR1 MNHEY and CDR2 SMNVEV (reference sequence). The CDR3 consists of 13 residues. J lost 8 bases, V lost 6 bases, and 9 bases had no gene match. The CDR3, as DNA: TGTGCCAGCAGCCGCCCCGGGACAGAAGAAGCTTTCTTT. It translates to CASSRPGTEEAFF.

The V call is TRBV25-1, the J call TRBJ2-7; TRBD1 matches at 11 bases. Germline V CDR1 and CDR2: MGHDK, SYGVNS. The CDR3 is made up of 14 amino acids. The V and J ends lost 3 bases and 6 bases, in that order; junction bases with no gene match: 4. The CDR3 region is CASSDGTGGLEQYF. The CDR3 nucleotides are TGTGCCAGCAGTGACGGGACAGGGGGGCTCGAGCAGTACTTC.

The J gene is TRBJ2-5, the V gene TRBV6-5, with 9 bases aligning to TRBD2. This CDR3 has 15 amino acids. V was clipped by 5 bases and J by 2 bases; unmatched bases: 6. The germline V gene encodes CDR1 MNHEY and CDR2 SVGAGI. The CDR3 DNA reads as TGTGCCAGCAGTCCCATGACTAGCGGACAAGAGACCCAGTACTTC. Translating it yields CASSPMTSGQETQYF.

The chain employs TRBV14 and TRBJ2-7; no definite D call. The CDR3 totals 12 residues. Trimming shortened V by 0 bases and J by 5 bases, and 5 bases separated the two germline ends. CDR1 and CDR2 (germline): SGHDN, FVKESK. CDR3 in amino acids: CASSQDRDEQYF. As DNA, the CDR3 is TGTGCCAGCAGCCAAGATCGTGACGAGCAGTACTTC.

The chain is built from TRBV5-1 and TRBJ2-3, with 7 bases aligning to TRBD1. CDR3 size: 14 residues. Losses at the gene ends were 7 bases for V and 2 bases for J; bases not matched to a gene: 7. Germline V CDR1 and CDR2: SGHRS, YFSETQ. CDR3 amino acids: CASGEGAITDTQYF. CDR3 bases: TGCGCCAGCGGAGAGGGGGCTATCACAGATACGCAGTATTTT.

The chain uses TRBV24-1 and TRBJ1-2, with 7 bases fitting TRBD1. V was clipped by 7 bases and J by 7 bases; unmatched bases: 8. There are 13 residues in the CDR3. The V gene's germline CDR1 is KGHDR and CDR2 SFDVKD. CDR3 nucleotides: TGTGCCACCAGCAAGACAGGGAGGGGTGGCTACACCTTC. This sequence encodes CATSKTGRGGYTF.

The chain uses TRBV5-6 and TRBJ2-7; D unclear. The CDR3 is made up of 13 amino acids. CDR1 SGHDT and CDR2 YYEEEE come from the germline V gene. V was pared by 4 bases and J by 5 bases, with 13 bases between. CDR3 loop: CASSLDRRDEQYF. The CDR3 bases are TGTGCCAGCAGCCTGGACCGGCGAGACGAGCAGTACTTC.

This chain joins TRBV30 and TRBJ1-1, with D possibly being TRBD1 (5 bases). The CDR3 has 14 residues. The germline CDR1 and CDR2 sequences are GTSNPN and SVGIG (reference sequence). V was pared by 2 bases and J by 2 bases, with 12 bases between. CDR3 sequence reads: CAWSLPRGNTEAFF. DNA of the CDR3: TGTGCCTGGAGTCTACCCCGGGGCAACACTGAAGCTTTCTTT.

CDR3 nucleotides: TGCAGTGCTAGACCCCCACTGGCACCCCTCCACTTT. Translation: CSARPPLAPLHF. This chain connects TRBV20-1 to TRBJ1-6; D uncertain. The germline V gene encodes CDR1 DFQATT and CDR2 SNEGSKA (reference sequence). Trimming cost V 2 bases and J 11 bases, with 10 bases left between them. This CDR3 region has 12 residues.

The chain has TRBV12-3 or TRBV12-4 and TRBJ1-1; a weak D match, TRBD1 (5 bases). Trimming pared 3 bases from V and 5 bases from J, leaving 10 bases between. The CDR3 is 13 residues long. The CDR3 region is CASSLGEWTEAFF. CDR3 bases: TGTGCCAGCAGTTTGGGGGAATGGACTGAAGCTTTCTTT.

The rearrangement links TRBV20-1 to TRBJ2-7, with D unclear. V was cut by 1 base and J by 1 base, with 8 bases left in between. The germline V gene encodes CDR1 DFQATT and CDR2 SNEGSKA (reference sequence). This CDR3 contains 13 residues. The chain's CDR3 is CSARAGGSYEQYF. The CDR3 region has the DNA TGCAGTGCTAGAGCGGGCGGATCCTACGAGCAGTACTTC.

The J gene is TRBJ2-1, the V gene TRBV29-1; D is possibly TRBD2 (5 bases). The CDR3 spans 14 residues. The V end was cut by 3 bases, the J end by 3 bases, with 12 bases between. CDR1 is SQVTM, CDR2 ANQGSEA, per germline. CDR3 residues: CSVEGRPNYNEQFF. CDR3 sequence (DNA): TGCAGCGTTGAGGGGAGACCAAACTACAATGAGCAGTTCTTC.

The chain recombines TRBV4-2 with TRBJ2-1; 11 nucleotides match TRBD2. Germline CDR1 LGHNA, CDR2 YNFKEQ. V trimming: 2 bases; J trimming: 0 bases; junction bases outside the gene matches: 12. The CDR3 loop spans 20 amino acids. The CDR3 DNA reads TGTGCCAGCAGCCAACCTCTCGGGACTAGCGGTTGGAGCTCCTACAATGAGCAGTTCTTC. Protein sequence: CASSQPLGTSGWSSYNEQFF.

This rearrangement joins TRBV20-1 to TRBJ2-1; no clear D. The CDR3 consists of 12 residues. The V end was cut by 0 bases, the J end by 11 bases, with 11 bases between. Germline values: CDR1 DFQATT, CDR2 SNEGSKA (reference sequence). CDR3 in DNA: TGCAGTGCTAGAGATGGGTTAACCAAGCAGTTCTTC. Amino acids: CSARDGLTKQFF.

The gene calls are TRBV14 and TRBJ1-1, with D maybe TRBD1 (5 bases). Germline CDR1 reads SGHDN; CDR2 reads FVKESK. V gave up 0 bases and J gave up 3 bases, with 8 bases separating them. The CDR3 spans 14 residues. The chain's CDR3 is CASSQDGAYTEAFF. CDR3 bases: TGTGCCAGCAGCCAAGATGGGGCGTACACTGAAGCTTTCTTT.

Only a few counts were recorded for this clonotype. This CDR3 reads CSARTGGEKLFF. The CDR3 nucleotides read TGCAGTGCGCGGACAGGGGGTGAAAAACTGTTTTTT. The gene calls are TRBV20-1 and TRBJ1-4, with 10 bases lining up with TRBD1. V shed 6 bases and J 7 bases; nucleotides not matched to a gene: 2. Germline V gene data show CDR1 as DFQATT and CDR2 as SNEGSKA (reference sequence). The CDR3 is 12 amino acids.

The rearrangement links TRBV29-1 to TRBJ2-3; the match to TRBD1 covers 9 bases. The CDR3 has 13 residues. Per the germline V gene, CDR1 is SQVTM and CDR2 is ANQGSEA. J lost 6 bases, V lost 4 bases, and 5 bases had no gene match. Here the CDR3 DNA reads TGCAGCGTTGCAGGACAGGGGATGGATACGCAGTATTTT. It codes for CSVAGQGMDTQYF.

The chain recombines TRBV27 with TRBJ1-5, with 10 positions matching TRBD1. V dropped 5 bases and J dropped 5; count of bases not matched to a gene: 3. Per germline, CDR1 MNHEY and CDR2 SMNVEV (reference sequence). The CDR3 has 14 amino acids. This CDR3 is CASSPGQGDQPQHF. As DNA, the CDR3 is TGTGCCAGCAGTCCCGGACAGGGGGATCAGCCCCAGCATTTT.

This chain links TRBV3-1 with TRBJ1-5, with D possibly being TRBD1 (5 bases). The CDR3 is 15 amino acids. Looked up from germline, CDR1 is LGHDT and CDR2 is YNNKEL (reference sequence). Trimming stripped 0 bases from V and 3 bases from J, with 9 bases between. The CDR3 nucleotides read TGTGCCAGCAGCCAAGAGTGGGGCTCCAATCAGCCCCAGCATTTT. Encoded protein: CASSQEWGSNQPQHF.